This T cell receptor (beta chain) was profiled in a study of control samples from healthy donors and cancer patients. V gave up 0 bases and J gave up 1 base; unmatched junction bases: 2. The CDR3 spans 16 residues. The germline V gene encodes CDR1 SGHAT and CDR2 FQNNGV. The protocol was immunoSEQ multiplex PCR, while the TCRdb copy is restricted to in-frame clones and leaves out a portion. The sample shows 120,000 to 150,000 clones, 80% to 95% of them seen only once. This clone was seen just once. The rearrangement links TRBV11-2 to TRBJ2-3; 9 bases align to TRBD2. This receptor was taken from a man between 18 and 35 years old in good health. The specimen was blood. CDR3 nucleotides: TGTGCCAGCAGCTTAGAACTAGCGGGCGGCACAGATACGCAGTATTTT. Amino acid sequence: CASSLELAGGTDTQYF. Filled out from reference TRBV11-2 and TRBJ2-3, the complete variable domain reads EAGVAQSPRYKIIEKRQSVAFWCNPISGHATLYWYQQILGQGPKLLIQFQNNGVVDDSQLPKDRFSAERLKGVDSTLKIQPAKLEDSAVYLCASSLELAGGTDTQYFGPGTRLTVL.